The T cell receptor (beta chain) described here comes from a study of Graves' ophthalmopathy and Graves' hyperthyroidism. Turning to the study itself: No treatment had been given when peripheral blood was collected at initial diagnosis.

Clinical symptoms, serum thyroxine, TRAb, thyroid ultrasound and orbital computed tomography formed the basis of diagnosis. The PBMC fraction was derived from about 9.5 ml of fresh peripheral blood. V lost 4 bases to trimming and J lost 3 bases; unmatched junction nucleotides: 13. CDR3 length equals 17 residues. Germline V gene lookup returns CDR1 MNHEY and CDR2 SVGAGI. Researchers took RNA transcripts and amplified TCR beta CDR3 regions from them. The first-round RT-PCR employed HTBI primers together with the Qiagen OneStep RT-PCR kit. A multiplex PCR was then performed as the second round. MiXCR, run by TCRdb on the multiplex PCR reads, gives a single entry per CDR3 protein. The sample contains some 400,000 distinct CDR3 sequences, 15% to 20% of which appear only once.

The receptor's source is a woman younger than 35 with Graves' ophthalmopathy. What was sequenced was peripheral blood. The V gene is TRBV6-5, the J gene TRBJ2-5; 8 bases match TRBD2. CDR3 sequence reads: CASSFQRGLAGEETQYF. As DNA, the CDR3 is TGTGCCAGCAGTTTTCAACGTGGACTAGCAGGTGAAGAGACCCAGTACTTC.